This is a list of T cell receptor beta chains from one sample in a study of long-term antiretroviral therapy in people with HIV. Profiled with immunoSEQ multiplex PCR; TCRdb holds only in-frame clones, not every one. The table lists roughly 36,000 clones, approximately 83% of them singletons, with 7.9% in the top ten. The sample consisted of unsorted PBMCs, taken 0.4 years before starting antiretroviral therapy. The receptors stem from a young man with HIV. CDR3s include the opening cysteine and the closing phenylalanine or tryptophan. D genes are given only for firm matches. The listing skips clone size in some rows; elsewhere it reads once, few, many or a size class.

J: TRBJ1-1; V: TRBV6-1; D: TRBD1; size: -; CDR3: CASSGGQRIMNTEAFF; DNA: TGTGCCAGCAGTGGGGGACAGCGAATAATGAACACTGAAGCTTTCTTT
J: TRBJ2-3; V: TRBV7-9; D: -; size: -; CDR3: CASSWGETSTDTQYF; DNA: TGTGCCAGCAGCTGGGGGGAGACTAGCACAGATACGCAGTATTTT
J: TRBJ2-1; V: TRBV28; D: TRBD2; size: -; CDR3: CASRTSGRDEQFF; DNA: TGTGCCAGCAGGACTAGCGGGAGAGATGAGCAGTTCTTC
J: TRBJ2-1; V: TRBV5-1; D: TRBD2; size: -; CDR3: CASSLAILAGGPNEQFF; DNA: TGCGCCAGCAGCCTTGCGATACTAGCGGGGGGGCCTAATGAGCAGTTCTTC
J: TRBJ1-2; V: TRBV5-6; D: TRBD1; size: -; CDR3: CASREGQRSYGYTF; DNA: TGTGCCAGCAGAGAGGGACAGCGGAGCTATGGCTACACCTTC
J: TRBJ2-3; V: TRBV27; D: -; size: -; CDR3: CASSWGRTDTQYF; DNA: TGTGCCAGCAGTTGGGGACGCACAGATACGCAGTATTTT
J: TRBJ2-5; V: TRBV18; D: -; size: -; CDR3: CASSREGRETQYF; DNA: TGTGCCAGCTCACGTGAGGGGCGAGAGACCCAGTACTTC
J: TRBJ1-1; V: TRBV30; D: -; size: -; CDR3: CAWRIGWGTETNYEAFF; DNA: TGTGCCTGGAGGATAGGGTGGGGGACCGAAACCAATTATGAAGCTTTCTTT
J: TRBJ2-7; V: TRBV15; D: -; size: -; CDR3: CATRGDGTYEQYF; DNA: TGTGCCACCAGAGGGGACGGAACCTACGAGCAGTACTTC
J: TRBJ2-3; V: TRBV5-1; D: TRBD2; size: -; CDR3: CASSPTGGADTQYF; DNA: TGCGCCAGCAGCCCGACGGGGGGAGCAGATACGCAGTATTTT
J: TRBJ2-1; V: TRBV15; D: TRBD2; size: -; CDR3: CATSRGGLAGRYSYNEQFF; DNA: TGTGCCACCAGCAGAGGAGGGCTAGCGGGGCGCTACTCCTACAATGAGCAGTTCTTC
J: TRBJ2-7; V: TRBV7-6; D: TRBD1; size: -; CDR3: CASSYGTGDYEQYF; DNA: TGTGCCAGCAGTTACGGGACAGGGGACTACGAGCAGTACTTC
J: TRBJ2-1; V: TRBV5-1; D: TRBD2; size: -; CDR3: CASSLTSGGLDEQFF; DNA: TGCGCCAGCAGCTTAACTAGCGGGGGGCTCGATGAGCAGTTCTTC
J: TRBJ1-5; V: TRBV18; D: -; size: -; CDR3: CASSPGRLEPQHF; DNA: TGTGCCAGCTCACCGGGACGGCTCGAACCCCAGCATTTT
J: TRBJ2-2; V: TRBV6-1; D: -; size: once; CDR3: CASSVTPSSGELFF; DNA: TGTGCCAGCAGCGTCACTCCCTCCTCCGGGGAGCTGTTTTTT
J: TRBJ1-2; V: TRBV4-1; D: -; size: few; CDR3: CASSQDWAPWDYGYTF; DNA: TGCGCCAGCAGCCAAGATTGGGCACCCTGGGACTATGGCTACACCTTC
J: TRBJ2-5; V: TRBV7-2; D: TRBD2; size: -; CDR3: CASSFGELAAETQYF; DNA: TGTGCCAGCAGCTTTGGGGAACTAGCGGCAGAGACCCAGTACTTC
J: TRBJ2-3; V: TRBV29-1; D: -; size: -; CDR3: CSVRREWGTDTQYF; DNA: TGCAGCGTCCGCAGGGAATGGGGCACAGATACGCAGTATTTT
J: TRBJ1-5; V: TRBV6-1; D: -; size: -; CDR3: CASSEAGLQPQHF; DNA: TGTGCCAGCAGTGAAGCAGGCTTGCAGCCCCAGCATTTT
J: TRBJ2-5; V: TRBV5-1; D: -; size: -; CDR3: CASSLAGPETQYF; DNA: TGCGCCAGCAGCTTGGCGGGGCCGGAGACCCAGTACTTC
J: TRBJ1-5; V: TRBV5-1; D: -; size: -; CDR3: CASSLGPLQPQHF; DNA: TGCGCCAGCAGCTTAGGTCCCCTTCAGCCCCAGCATTTT
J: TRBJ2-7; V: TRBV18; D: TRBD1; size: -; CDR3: CASSPSGQVSYEQYF; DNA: TGTGCCAGCTCACCATCAGGACAGGTCTCCTACGAGCAGTACTTC
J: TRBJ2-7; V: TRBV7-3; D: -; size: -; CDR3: CASSSGTPPHEQYF; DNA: TGTGCCAGCAGCTCGGGCACGCCCCCCCACGAGCAGTACTTC
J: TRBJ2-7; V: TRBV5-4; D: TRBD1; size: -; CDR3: CASSPEVQGNEQYF; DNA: TGTGCCAGCAGCCCCGAAGTACAGGGGAACGAGCAGTACTTC
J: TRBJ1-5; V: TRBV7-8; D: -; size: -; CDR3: CASSLGNRFSNQPQHF; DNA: TGTGCCAGCAGCTTAGGTAACAGATTTAGCAATCAGCCCCAGCATTTT
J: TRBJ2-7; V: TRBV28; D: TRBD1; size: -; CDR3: CASSPWDRGSEQYF; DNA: TGTGCCAGCAGTCCATGGGACAGGGGTTCCGAGCAGTACTTC
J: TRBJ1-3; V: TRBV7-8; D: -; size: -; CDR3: CASSTRTRDRAHF; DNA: TGTGCCAGCAGCACAAGGACGCGAGACAGAGCGCATTTT
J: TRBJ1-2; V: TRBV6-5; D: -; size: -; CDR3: CASSYVRYGYTF; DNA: TGTGCCAGCAGTTACGTCCGCTATGGCTACACCTTC
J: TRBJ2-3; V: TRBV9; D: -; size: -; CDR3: CASSVEWAGSTDTQYF; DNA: TGTGCCAGCAGCGTAGAGTGGGCGGGAAGCACAGATACGCAGTATTTT
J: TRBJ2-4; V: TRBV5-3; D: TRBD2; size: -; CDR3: CARRGAGETAKNIQYF; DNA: TGTGCCAGAAGAGGAGCGGGGGAGACAGCCAAAAACATTCAGTACTTC
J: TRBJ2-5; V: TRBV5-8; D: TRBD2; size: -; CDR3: CASSPSPSSGKREETQYF; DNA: TGTGCCAGCAGCCCCAGCCCCTCTAGCGGGAAACGGGAAGAGACCCAGTACTTC
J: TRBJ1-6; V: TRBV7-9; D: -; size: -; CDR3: CASSQTRQLGYNSPLHF; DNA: TGTGCCAGCAGCCAGACCCGACAATTGGGGTATAATTCACCCCTCCACTTT
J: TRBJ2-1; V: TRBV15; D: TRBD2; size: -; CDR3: CATSSAILLPSGAYNEQFF; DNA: TGTGCCACCAGCAGTGCTATCCTCCTTCCTAGCGGGGCCTACAATGAGCAGTTCTTC
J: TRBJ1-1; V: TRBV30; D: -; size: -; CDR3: CAWSVPPQGRRAFF; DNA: TGTGCCTGGAGTGTACCTCCCCAGGGGCGGAGGGCTTTCTTT
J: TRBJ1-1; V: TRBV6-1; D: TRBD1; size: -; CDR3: CASSDSGAGGSRKAFF; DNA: TGTGCCAGCAGTGATTCGGGGGCAGGGGGGAGTAGGAAAGCTTTCTTT
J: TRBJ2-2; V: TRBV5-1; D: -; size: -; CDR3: CASSLAGNTGELFF; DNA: TGCGCCAGCAGCTTGGCGGGTAACACCGGGGAGCTGTTTTTT
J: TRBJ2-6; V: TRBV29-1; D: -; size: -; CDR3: CSVYRQPGANVLTF; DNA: TGCAGCGTTTACCGACAGCCTGGGGCCAACGTCCTGACTTTC
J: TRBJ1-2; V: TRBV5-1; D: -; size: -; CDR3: CASSLDGTGYTF; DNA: TGCGCCAGCAGCTTGGACGGAACGGGCTACACCTTC
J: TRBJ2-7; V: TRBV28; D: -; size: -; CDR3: CASSSGPAAYEQYF; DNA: TGTGCCAGCAGCTCGGGACCCGCAGCCTACGAGCAGTACTTC
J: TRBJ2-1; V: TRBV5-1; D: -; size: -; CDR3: CASSLASGGWADEQFF; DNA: TGCGCCAGCAGCTTGGCATCTGGGGGGTGGGCGGATGAGCAGTTCTTC
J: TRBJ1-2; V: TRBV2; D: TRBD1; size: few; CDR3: CASTPDRAGYTF; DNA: TGTGCCAGCACTCCGGACAGGGCTGGCTACACCTTC
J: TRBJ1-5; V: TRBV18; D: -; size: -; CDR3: CASSPQNGQINQPQHF; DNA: TGTGCCAGCTCACCTCAAAATGGCCAGATCAATCAGCCCCAGCATTTT
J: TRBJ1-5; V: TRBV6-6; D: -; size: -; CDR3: CASRGFGGNQPQHF; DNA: TGTGCCAGCAGGGGGTTTGGAGGCAATCAGCCCCAGCATTTT
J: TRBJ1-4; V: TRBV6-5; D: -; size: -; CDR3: CASSYGGKLEKLFF; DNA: TGTGCCAGCAGTTACGGGGGGAAACTAGAAAAACTGTTTTTT
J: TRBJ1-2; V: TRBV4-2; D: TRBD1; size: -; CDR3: CASSLEARGRGGYTF; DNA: TGTGCCAGCAGCTTGGAGGCCAGGGGGCGGGGAGGCTACACCTTC
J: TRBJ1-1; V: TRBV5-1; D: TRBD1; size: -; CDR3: CASSTGQGMNTEAFF; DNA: TGCGCCAGCAGCACGGGACAGGGGATGAACACTGAAGCTTTCTTT
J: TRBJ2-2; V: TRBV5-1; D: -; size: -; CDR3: CASSLRRSIGPTNTGELFF; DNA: TGCGCCAGCAGCTTGAGAAGGAGCATCGGGCCCACGAACACCGGGGAGCTGTTTTTT
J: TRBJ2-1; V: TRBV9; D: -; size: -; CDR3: CASSPGDNEQFF; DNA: TGTGCCAGCAGCCCCGGGGACAATGAGCAGTTCTTC
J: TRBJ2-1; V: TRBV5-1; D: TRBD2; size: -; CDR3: CASSWNSGRSGPYNEQFF; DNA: TGCGCCAGCAGCTGGAATAGCGGGAGATCAGGCCCCTACAATGAGCAGTTCTTC
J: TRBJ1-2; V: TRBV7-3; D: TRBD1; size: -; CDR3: CASSPTPLPGQSGYTF; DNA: TGTGCCAGCAGCCCAACTCCTCTTCCGGGACAGAGCGGCTACACCTTC
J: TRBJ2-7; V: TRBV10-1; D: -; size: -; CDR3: CASGDYEQYF; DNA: TGCGCCAGCGGGGACTACGAGCAGTACTTC
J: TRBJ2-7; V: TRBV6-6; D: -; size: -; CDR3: CASSSDSYEQYF; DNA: TGTGCCAGCAGTTCCGACAGCTACGAGCAGTACTTC
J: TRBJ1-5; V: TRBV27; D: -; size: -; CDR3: CASSIGGDLNQPQHF; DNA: TGTGCCAGCAGTATAGGAGGGGACCTCAATCAGCCCCAGCATTTT
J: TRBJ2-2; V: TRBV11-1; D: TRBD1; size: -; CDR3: CASSRGQGAGELFF; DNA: TGTGCCAGCAGCAGAGGACAGGGGGCTGGGGAGCTGTTTTTT
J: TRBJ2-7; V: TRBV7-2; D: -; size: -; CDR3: CASSLGGDREQYF; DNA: TGTGCCAGCAGCTTAGGGGGGGATCGCGAGCAGTACTTC
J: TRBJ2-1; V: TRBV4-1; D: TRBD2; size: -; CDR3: CASSQAGRGGLYNEQFF; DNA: TGCGCCAGCAGCCAAGCGGGGCGGGGGGGCCTCTACAATGAGCAGTTCTTC
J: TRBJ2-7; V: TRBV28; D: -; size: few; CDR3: CASSLGGWGPYEQYF; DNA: TGTGCCAGCAGTTTAGGCGGGTGGGGCCCTTACGAGCAGTACTTC
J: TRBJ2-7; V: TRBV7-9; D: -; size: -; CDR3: CASSPPDGAYEQYF; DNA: TGTGCCAGCAGCCCCCCGGACGGCGCTTACGAGCAGTACTTC
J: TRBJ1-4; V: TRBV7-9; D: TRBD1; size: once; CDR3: CASSTGTGGREKLFF; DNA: TGTGCCAGCAGCACGGGAACAGGGGGTAGGGAAAAACTGTTTTTT